This T cell receptor beta chain emerged from a study of blood T cell repertoires in COVID-19. TCRdb keeps only in-frame clones here, not all; method: immunoSEQ multiplex PCR. The data contain a few hundred thousand clones, approximately 90% of them singletons. The sample consisted of peripheral blood. The clonotype was recovered from a woman in her sixties or seventies with acute or convalescent COVID-19.

The CDR3 DNA sequence: TGTGCCAGCAGCGAACGGGACAGGGGTTCCGGGGGGTACTTC. This translates into CASSERDRGSGGYF. The rearrangement links TRBV7-2 to TRBJ2-7, with 10 bases aligning to TRBD1. The CDR3 has 14 amino acids. CDR1 and CDR2 (germline): SGHTA, FQGNSA. V trimming: 5 bases; J trimming: 12 bases; junction bases outside the gene matches: 13.